This T cell receptor beta chain comes out of a study of blood T cell repertoires in COVID-19. Sequencing used immunoSEQ multiplex PCR; TCRdb keeps in-frame clones, though not all of them. The repertoire has about 140,000 clones, around nine tenths of them found once; the top ten carry 8.6%. V dropped 7 bases and J dropped 3 bases, with 9 bases sitting between them. The germline V gene has CDR1 DFQATT and CDR2 SNEGSKA (reference sequence). The CDR3 runs 11 residues. This clone came up once. The source of this sequence is a woman between 50 and 59 years old with active or convalescent COVID-19. The rearrangement uses TRBV20-1 and TRBJ1-2, with D tentatively TRBD1 (5 bases). Input material: peripheral blood. This chain's CDR3 is CSVRDYYGYTF. The CDR3 nucleotides are TGCAGTGTTAGGGACTACTATGGCTACACCTTC.